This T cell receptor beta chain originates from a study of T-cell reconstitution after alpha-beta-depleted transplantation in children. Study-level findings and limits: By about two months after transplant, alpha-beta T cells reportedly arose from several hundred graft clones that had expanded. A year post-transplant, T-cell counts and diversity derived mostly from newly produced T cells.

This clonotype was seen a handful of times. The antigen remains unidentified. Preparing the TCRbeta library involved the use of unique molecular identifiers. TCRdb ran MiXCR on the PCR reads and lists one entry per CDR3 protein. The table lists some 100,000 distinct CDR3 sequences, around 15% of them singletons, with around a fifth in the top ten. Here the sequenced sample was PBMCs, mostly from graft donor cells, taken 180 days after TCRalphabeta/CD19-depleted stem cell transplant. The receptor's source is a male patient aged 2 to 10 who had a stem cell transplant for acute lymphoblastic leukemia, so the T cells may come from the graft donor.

CDR3 coding DNA: TGCGCCAGCAGCACGGATGACAGAACCTACGAGCAGTACTTC. As protein: CASSTDDRTYEQYF. This chain links TRBV5-1 with TRBJ2-7; tentatively, D is TRBD1 (5 bases). CDR1 SGHRS and CDR2 YFSETQ come from the germline V gene. V was trimmed by 4 bases and J by 2 bases, leaving 13 bases between them. This CDR3 region has 14 residues.